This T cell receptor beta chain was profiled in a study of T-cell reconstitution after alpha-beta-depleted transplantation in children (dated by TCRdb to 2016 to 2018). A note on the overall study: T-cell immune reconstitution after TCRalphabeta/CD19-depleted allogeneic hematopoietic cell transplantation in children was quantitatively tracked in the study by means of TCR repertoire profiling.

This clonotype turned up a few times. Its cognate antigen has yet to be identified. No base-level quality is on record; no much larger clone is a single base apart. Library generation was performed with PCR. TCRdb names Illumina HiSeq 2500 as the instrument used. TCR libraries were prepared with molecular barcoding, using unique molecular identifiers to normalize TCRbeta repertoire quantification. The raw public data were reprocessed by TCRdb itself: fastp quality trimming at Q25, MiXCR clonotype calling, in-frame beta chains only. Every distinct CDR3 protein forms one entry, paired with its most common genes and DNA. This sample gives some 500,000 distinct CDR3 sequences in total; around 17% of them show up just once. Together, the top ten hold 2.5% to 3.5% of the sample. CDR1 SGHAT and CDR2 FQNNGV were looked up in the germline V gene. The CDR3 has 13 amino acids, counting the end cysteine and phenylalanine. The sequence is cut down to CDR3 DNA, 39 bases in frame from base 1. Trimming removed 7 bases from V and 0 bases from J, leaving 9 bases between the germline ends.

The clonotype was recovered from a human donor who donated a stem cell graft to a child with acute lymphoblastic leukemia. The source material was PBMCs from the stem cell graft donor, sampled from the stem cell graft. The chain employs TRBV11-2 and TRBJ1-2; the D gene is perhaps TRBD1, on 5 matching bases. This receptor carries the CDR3 CASNEGTNYGYTF. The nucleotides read TGTGCCAGCAATGAGGGGACTAACTATGGCTACACCTTC.